What follows is one T cell receptor beta chain and its context. Antigen unknown. This sample stems from a study of shared clonotypes between healthy human individuals. Notes on the study in general: It was observed that approximately 5% of naive CD4 clonotypes were shared across a handful of donors. Donors were few, which limited the genetic and exposure-history diversity represented.

This CDR3 has 17 amino acids. Trimming took 3 bases from V and 0 from J, leaving 14 bases between them. The V gene's germline CDR1 is LNHDA and CDR2 SQIVND (reference sequence). Generated by immunoSEQ multiplex PCR, the TCRdb table keeps only in-frame clones and is missing some. This table has about 1 million clones, around 75% appearing once. Source material: memory CD4+ T cells sorted from blood. Subset defined: CD45RA-negative fraction. The receptor's source is a man younger than 30 in good health. The chain links TRBV19 to TRBJ1-4, with a weak D call TRBD1 (5 bases). As DNA, the CDR3 is TGTGCCAGTAGTATTCAAGGGACGGTCGCAACTAATGAAAAACTGTTTTTT. This codes for CASSIQGTVATNEKLFF.